This T cell receptor beta chain was recorded in a study of response to subunit inactivated influenza vaccine. This CDR3 is built from 17 residues. Germline V lookup: CDR1 SEHNR, CDR2 FQNEAQ (reference sequence). Trimming removed 1 base at V and 1 base at J, with 16 bases between. MiXCR, applied by TCRdb to the RT-PCR reads, yields one record per CDR3 protein. The sample consists of around 600,000 distinct CDR3 sequences, 10% to 12% of them appearing once. These records were also assigned to another study, of T cells expressing NK-cell markers. That paper notes: UMIs accompanied the 5'RACE template switching by which TCR beta cDNA was made. The study drew TCR beta repertoires from sorted CD3+CD56+NKG2C+, CD3+CD56+NKG2C- and CD3+CD56-NKG2C+ T cells. Among CD8+ T cells from six donors, dominant NKG2C+ clonotypes accounted for roughly 1.0-7.0%. Expanded NKG2C+ T cell clones were not confirmed as HCMV-specific.

The rearrangement uses TRBV7-9 and TRBJ2-5; the D gene is possibly TRBD1 (5 bases). Sequenced material: PBMCs from blood, taken on the day of vaccination. The source is a man aged 45-60 years who received an inactivated influenza vaccine. CDR3: CASSLGVRTTSQETQYF. The CDR3 DNA reads TGTGCCAGCAGCTTAGGAGTCCGGACAACCTCCCAAGAGACCCAGTACTTC.